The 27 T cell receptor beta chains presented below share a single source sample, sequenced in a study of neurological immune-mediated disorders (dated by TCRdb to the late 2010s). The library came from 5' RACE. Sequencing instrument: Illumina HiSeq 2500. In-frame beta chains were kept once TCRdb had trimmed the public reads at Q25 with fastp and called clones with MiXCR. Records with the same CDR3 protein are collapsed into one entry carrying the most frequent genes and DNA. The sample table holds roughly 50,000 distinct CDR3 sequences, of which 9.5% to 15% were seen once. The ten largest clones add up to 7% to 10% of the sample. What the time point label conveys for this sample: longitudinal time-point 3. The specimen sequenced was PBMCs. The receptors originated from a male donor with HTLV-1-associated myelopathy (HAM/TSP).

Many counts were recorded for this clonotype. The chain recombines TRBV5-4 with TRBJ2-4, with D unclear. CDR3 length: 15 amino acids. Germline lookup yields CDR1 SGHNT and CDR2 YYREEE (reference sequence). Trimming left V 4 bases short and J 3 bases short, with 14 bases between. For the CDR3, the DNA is TGTGCCAGCAGCATGCCTGATAGGGACAAAAACATTCAGTACTTC. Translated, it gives CASSMPDRDKNIQYF.

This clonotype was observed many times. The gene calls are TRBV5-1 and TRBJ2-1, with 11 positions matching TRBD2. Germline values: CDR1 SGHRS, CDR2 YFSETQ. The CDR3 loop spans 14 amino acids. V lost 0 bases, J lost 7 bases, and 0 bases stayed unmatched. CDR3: CASSLGLAGNEQFF. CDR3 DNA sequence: TGCGCCAGCAGCTTGGGACTAGCGGGAAATGAGCAGTTCTTC.

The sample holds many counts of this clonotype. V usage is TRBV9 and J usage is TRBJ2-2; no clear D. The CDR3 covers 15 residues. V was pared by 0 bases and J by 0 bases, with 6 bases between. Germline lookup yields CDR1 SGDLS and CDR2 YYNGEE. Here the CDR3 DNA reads TGTGCCAGCAGCGTAGGGTGGTCGAACACCGGGGAGCTGTTTTTT. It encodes CASSVGWSNTGELFF.

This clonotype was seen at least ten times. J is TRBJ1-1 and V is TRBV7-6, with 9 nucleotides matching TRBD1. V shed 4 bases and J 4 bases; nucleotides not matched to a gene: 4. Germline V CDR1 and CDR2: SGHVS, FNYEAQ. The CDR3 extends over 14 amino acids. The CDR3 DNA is TGTGCCAGCAGCTCGGGACAGGGAGTCACTGAAGCTTTCTTT. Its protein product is CASSSGQGVTEAFF.

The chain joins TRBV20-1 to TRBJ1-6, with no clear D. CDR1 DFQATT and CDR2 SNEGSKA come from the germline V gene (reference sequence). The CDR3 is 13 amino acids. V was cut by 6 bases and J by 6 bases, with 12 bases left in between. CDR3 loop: CSANPGSNSPLHF. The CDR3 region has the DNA TGCAGTGCCAATCCCGGTAGTAATTCACCCCTCCACTTT.

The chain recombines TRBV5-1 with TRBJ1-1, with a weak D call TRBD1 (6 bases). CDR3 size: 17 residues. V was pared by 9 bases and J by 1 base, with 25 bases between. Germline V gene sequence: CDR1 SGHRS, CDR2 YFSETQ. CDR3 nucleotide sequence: TGCGCCAAAAGGCCTGAACTCGCGACAGGCCAGAACACTGAAGCTTTCTTT. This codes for CAKRPELATGQNTEAFF.

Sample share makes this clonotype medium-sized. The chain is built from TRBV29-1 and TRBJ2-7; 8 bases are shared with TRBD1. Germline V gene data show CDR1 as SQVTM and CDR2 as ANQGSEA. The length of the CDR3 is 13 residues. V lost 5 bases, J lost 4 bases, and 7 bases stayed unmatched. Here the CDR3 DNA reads TGCAGCGTTAGCACAGGGGGTAATTACGAGCAGTACTTC. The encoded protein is CSVSTGGNYEQYF.

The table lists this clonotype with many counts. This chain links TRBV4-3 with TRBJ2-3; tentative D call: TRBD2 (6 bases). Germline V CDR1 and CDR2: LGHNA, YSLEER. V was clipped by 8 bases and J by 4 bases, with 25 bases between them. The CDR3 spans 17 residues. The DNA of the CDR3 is TGCGCCAGCTCCAAAGGGGAAATAGCGGCCGGGGCAGATACGCAGTATTTT. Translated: CASSKGEIAAGADTQYF.

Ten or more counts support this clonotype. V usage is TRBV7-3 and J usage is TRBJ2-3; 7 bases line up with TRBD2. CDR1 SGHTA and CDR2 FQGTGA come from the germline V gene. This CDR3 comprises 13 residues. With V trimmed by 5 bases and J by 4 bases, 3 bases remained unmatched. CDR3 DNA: TGTGCCAGCAGCCTTGGGAGGGCAGATACGCAGTATTTT. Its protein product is CASSLGRADTQYF.

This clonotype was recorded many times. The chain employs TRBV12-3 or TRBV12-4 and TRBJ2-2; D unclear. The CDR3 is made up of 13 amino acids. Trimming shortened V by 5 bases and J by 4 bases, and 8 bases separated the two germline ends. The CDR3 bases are TGTGCCAGCAGTCTCCAACTCACCGGGGAGCTGTTTTTT. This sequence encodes CASSLQLTGELFF.

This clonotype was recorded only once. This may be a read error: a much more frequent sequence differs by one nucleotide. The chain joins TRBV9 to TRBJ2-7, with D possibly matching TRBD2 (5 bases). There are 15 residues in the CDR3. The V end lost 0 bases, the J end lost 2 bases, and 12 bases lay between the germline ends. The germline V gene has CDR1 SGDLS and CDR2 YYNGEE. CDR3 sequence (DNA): TGTGCCAGCAGCGTAGTTACGGGGTCCCCCTACGAGCAGTACTTC. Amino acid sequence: CASSVVTGSPYEQYF.

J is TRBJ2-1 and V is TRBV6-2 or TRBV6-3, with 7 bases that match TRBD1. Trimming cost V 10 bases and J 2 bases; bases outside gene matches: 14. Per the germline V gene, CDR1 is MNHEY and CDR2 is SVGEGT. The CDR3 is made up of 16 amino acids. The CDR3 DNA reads TGTGCCACCGAAGACAGGGCCACATCTCCCTACAATGAGCAGTTCTTC. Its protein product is CATEDRATSPYNEQFF.

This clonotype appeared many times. The CDR3 DNA is TGTGCCAGCAACCCGGACACCGGGGAGCTGTTTTTT. It translates to CASNPDTGELFF. The rearrangement uses TRBV12-3 or TRBV12-4 and TRBJ2-2; D gene uncertain. V lost 7 bases and J 3 bases, leaving 6 bases between the germline ends. This CDR3 is built from 12 residues.

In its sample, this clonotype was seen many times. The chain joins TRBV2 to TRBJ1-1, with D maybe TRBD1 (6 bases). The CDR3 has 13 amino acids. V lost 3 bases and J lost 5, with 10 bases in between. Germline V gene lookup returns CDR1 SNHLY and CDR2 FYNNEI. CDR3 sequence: CASSDRGETEAFF. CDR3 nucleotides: TGTGCCAGCAGTGATAGGGGGGAGACTGAAGCTTTCTTT.

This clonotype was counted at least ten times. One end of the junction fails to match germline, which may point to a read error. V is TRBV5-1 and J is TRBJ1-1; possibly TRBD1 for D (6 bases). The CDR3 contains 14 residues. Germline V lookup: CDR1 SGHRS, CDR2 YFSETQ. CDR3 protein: CASSPRTANTEAFF. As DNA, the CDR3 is TGTGCCAGCAGCCCCCGGACAGCGAACACTGAAGCTTTCTTT.

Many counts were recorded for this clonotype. The CDR3 DNA reads TGTGCCAGCAGCCCATCCCTGGGATTTAATGAAAAACTGTTTTTT. Amino acids: CASSPSLGFNEKLFF. This chain uses TRBV7-2 with TRBJ1-4; D gene uncertain. The length of the CDR3 is 15 residues. Germline CDR1 is SGHTA and CDR2 is FQGNSA. The V gene lost 5 bases and the J gene lost 4 bases, with 14 bases spanning the gap.

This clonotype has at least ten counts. The CDR3 loop is CASSRSGGPYNEQFF. CDR3 coding DNA: TGTGCCAGCAGCCGTAGCGGGGGCCCCTACAATGAGCAGTTCTTC. J is TRBJ2-1 and V is TRBV7-2; TRBD2 matches at 9 bases. V shed 5 bases and J 2 bases; nucleotides not matched to a gene: 4. The germline gives CDR1 SGHTA, CDR2 FQGNSA. The CDR3 loop spans 15 amino acids.

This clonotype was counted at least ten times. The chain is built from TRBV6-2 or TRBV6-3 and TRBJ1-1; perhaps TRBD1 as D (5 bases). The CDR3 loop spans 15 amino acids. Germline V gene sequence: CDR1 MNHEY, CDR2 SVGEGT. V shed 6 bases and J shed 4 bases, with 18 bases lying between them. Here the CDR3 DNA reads TGTGCCAGCAGGGTTCGGGGGTACGGAGCCACTGAAGCTTTCTTT. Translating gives CASRVRGYGATEAFF.

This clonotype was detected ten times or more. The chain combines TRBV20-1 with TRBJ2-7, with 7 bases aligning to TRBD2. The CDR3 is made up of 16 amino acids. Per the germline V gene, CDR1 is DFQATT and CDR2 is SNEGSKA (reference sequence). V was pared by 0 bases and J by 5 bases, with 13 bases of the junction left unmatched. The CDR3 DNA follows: TGCAGTGCTAGAGATCGGGGGGAGACGCCTCCCCACGAGCAGTACTTC. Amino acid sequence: CSARDRGETPPHEQYF.

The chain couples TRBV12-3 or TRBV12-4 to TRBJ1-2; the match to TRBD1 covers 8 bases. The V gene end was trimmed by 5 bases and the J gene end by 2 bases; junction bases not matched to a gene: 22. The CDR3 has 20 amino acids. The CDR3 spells CASSNGPRGRVLWGNYGYTF. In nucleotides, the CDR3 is TGTGCCAGCAGTAACGGACCCAGGGGGCGAGTGTTGTGGGGAAACTATGGCTACACCTTC.

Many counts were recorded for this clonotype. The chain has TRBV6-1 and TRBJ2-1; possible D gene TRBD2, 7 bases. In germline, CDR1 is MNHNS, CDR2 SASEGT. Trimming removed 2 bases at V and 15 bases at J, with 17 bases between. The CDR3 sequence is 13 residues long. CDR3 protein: CASSELLGGARFF. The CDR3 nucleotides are TGTGCCAGCAGTGAACTGCTAGGGGGGGCTCGGTTCTTC.

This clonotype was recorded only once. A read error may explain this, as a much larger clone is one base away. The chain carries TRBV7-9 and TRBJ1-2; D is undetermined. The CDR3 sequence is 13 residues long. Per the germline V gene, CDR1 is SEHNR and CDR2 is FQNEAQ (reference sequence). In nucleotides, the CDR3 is TGTGTCAGCAGCTTAAGGTCCTGGGATGGCTACACCTTC. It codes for CVSSLRSWDGYTF.

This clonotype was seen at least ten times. CDR3 residues: CASRPLGQSNQPQHF. The CDR3, as DNA: TGTGCCAGCAGGCCCCTGGGACAGTCCAATCAGCCCCAGCATTTT. The chain employs TRBV12-3 or TRBV12-4 and TRBJ1-5; 7 positions agree with TRBD1. The ends lost 6 bases at V and 3 bases at J; junction bases unmatched: 8. CDR3 length equals 15 residues.

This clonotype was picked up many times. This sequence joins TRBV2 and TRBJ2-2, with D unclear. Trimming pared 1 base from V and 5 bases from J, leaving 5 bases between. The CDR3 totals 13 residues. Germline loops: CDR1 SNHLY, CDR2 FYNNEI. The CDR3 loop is CASSEGGTGELFF. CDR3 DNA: TGTGCCAGCAGTGAAGGGGGAACCGGGGAGCTGTTTTTT.

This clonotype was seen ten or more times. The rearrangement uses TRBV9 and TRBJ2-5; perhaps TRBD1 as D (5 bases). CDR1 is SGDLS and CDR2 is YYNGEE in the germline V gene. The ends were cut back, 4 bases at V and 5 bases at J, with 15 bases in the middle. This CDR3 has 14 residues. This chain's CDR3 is CASSPWGLGETQYF. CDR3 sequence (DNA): TGTGCCAGCAGCCCATGGGGCCTGGGGGAGACCCAGTACTTC.

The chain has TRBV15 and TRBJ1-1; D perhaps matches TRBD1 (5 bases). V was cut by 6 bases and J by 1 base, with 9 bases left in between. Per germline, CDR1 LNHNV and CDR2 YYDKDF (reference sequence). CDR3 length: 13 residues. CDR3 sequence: CATRDSPNTEAFF. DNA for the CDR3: TGTGCCACCAGAGACAGCCCGAACACTGAAGCTTTCTTT. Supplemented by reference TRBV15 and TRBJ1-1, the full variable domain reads DAMVIQNPRYQVTQFGKPVTLSCSQTLNHNVMYWYQQKSSQAPKLLFHYYDKDFNNEADTPDNFQSRRPNTSFCFLDIRSPGLGDTAMYLCATRDSPNTEAFFGQGTRLTVV.

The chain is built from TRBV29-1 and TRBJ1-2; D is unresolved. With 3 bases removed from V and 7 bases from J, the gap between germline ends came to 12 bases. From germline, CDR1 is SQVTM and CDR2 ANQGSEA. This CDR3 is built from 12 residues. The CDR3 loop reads CSVDPGWGGYTF. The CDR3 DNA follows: TGCAGCGTTGATCCGGGTTGGGGTGGCTACACCTTC.